The entry below describes one T cell receptor (beta chain). This clone occurred a few times. No cognate antigen has been identified for it. No qualities accompany the bases; no much larger clone lies one base away. The record originates from a study of shared clonotypes between healthy human individuals (dated by TCRdb to 2019 to 2021). For context, the study as a whole: The cohort comprised a couple of women and a few men aged 18 to 49 years. For each donor, three plates each were used for CD4 naive and CD4 memory, two plates were used for CD8 naive, and one plate was used for CD8 memory. The study deeply sequenced blood TCR repertoires of about 5 healthy adults to estimate repertoire size and the extent of clonotype sharing between individuals. Libraries were prepared and TCR repertoires were sequenced by different laboratories using diverse techniques, in order to increase sequencing depth and limit assay-specific biases. Leukapheresis yielded between about 0.94 and 8.9 billion PBMCs per donor.

TCR CDR3 regions were amplified from genomic DNA by multiplex PCR using the deep immunoSEQ assay. Extracted genomic DNA from each cell subset was distributed evenly across all wells of several immunoSEQ 96-well plates, and each plate was treated as a replicate. For sorted subsets, 200 ng of genomic DNA, equivalent to 30,000 or so T cell genomes, went into each replicate PCR. Purified libraries were quantified with a Qubit 3.0 fluorometer, sized on a Bioanalyzer 2100, and re-quantified with the KAPA Library Quantification kit. A separate single-read 150-cycle Illumina NextSeq 550 flow cell was used to sequence each immunoSEQ 96-well plate. In the authors' own workflow: Because the immunoSEQ output included only junctional sequences and no quality scores, the filtering could not be the same as the filtering used for full-length reads. Sequences were annotated with PyIR, a Python wrapper for IgBLAST v1.9, using IMGT germline references to assign V/J genes and CDR3. Reads were filtered out if the reads had weak V/J assignments (E-value above 1e-6), no CDR3, stop codons, out-of-frame junctions, or ambiguous translated residues. V3J clonotypes were defined as sequences sharing an identical inferred V gene, J gene, and CDR3 amino acid sequence. To compute the percentage overlap between repertoires, the number of shared unique clonotypes was divided by the size of the smaller repertoire. Richness of each repertoire was evaluated using RTK rarefaction, the Chao1 estimator, and Recon v2.1 estimates of unobserved clonotypes. Generation probabilities were computed with OLGA for all TCRbeta clonotypes obtained by the gDNA method from several donors. Drawn from immuneACCESS, this table holds only the in-frame rearrangements with V and J called that TCRdb kept. Clones are partly lost; checked studies trace under half to an unresolved V gene and leave the rest unexplained. Clone size and V and J calls were adopted from that table, with D and trimming inferred from the DNA. Here the sample has about 980,000 clones; 76% occur a single time. Over 1.3% of the sample lies in the top ten.

On the study overall, not on this receptor specifically: Sampling was restricted to blood, and TCR repertoires in tissues likely differ from the TCR repertoires found in blood. Higher generation probabilities were observed for clonotypes shared by all four sorted-subset donors than for non-shared clonotypes. Even with the large sequencing depth, rarefaction of the sorted-subset datasets indicated that sequencing was incomplete. Naive subsets generally had larger estimated clonotype richness than memory subsets. Based on pairwise subsampling, the degree of clonotype sharing among donors was expected to be affected by sequencing depth. Around 5.4% of naive CD4, more than 3% of naive CD8, about 2.5% of memory CD4, and 0.4% of memory CD8 clonotypes were shared across a few donors. The genetic and exposure-history diversity represented was limited by the small number of donors.

CDR1 and CDR2 are drawn from the germline V gene: SGHTS, YDEGEE. The CDR3 contains 13 residues, cysteine and phenylalanine counted. Only the CDR3 part of the read is kept: 39 bases, read in frame from the first base. A distance of 2 bases separates the germline ends of V and J, which lose 1 base and 0 bases respectively. The donors were healthy, HIV-negative adults who had no recently reported acute infections or vaccinations. Only Caucasian adults living in Nashville, Tennessee, USA were represented among the donors. Magnetic negative selection was used to enrich CD4+ T cells, after which naive cells were positively selected on CD45RA and the negative fraction became the memory subset. Blood was obtained by leukapheresis, after which PBMCs were separated by Ficoll-Histopaque density gradient centrifugation and cryopreserved in liquid nitrogen vapor phase. Analytical flow cytometry was used to check the purity and quantity of every magnetically sorted T cell population. Each sorted fraction had its genomic DNA isolated and then quantified by UV absorbance on a Nanodrop 2000c.

This TCR was sampled from a man younger than 35 in good health. Sequenced sample: memory CD4+ T cells sorted from blood. This specimen's cell subset or site label, interpreted: CD45RA-negative fraction. The chain is assembled from TRBV5-8 and TRBJ1-3; the D gene identity is not certain. The CDR3 amino acid sequence is: CASSLYSGNTIYF. The DNA reads TGTGCCAGCAGCTTGTACTCTGGAAACACCATATATTTT.